This passage covers 29 T cell receptor beta chains from one sample sequenced in a study of cytomegalovirus exposure and HLA in healthy donors. This PCR relied on a set of 60 Vbeta primers and 13 Jbeta primers. Clones were sequenced by immunoSEQ multiplex PCR, and TCRdb holds only the in-frame ones, with some missing. The sample has fewer than 75,000 clones, 83% seen once; the top ten hold 3.5% to 5%. Source material: PBMCs. All receptors derive from a man between 25 and 39 years old in good health and CMV-seronegative.

In DNA form, the CDR3 reads TGTGCCAGCAGCTTATTAGGTGGGGGCCTGGATACGCAGTATTTT. Its protein is CASSLLGGGLDTQYF. J is TRBJ2-3 and V is TRBV7-2; tentatively, D is TRBD1 (6 bases). V was shortened by 2 bases and J by 6 bases, with 15 bases between the two germline ends. This CDR3 spans 15 amino acids. Germline values: CDR1 SGHTA, CDR2 FQGNSA.

The chain employs TRBV12-5 and TRBJ2-1; D is uncertain. The length of the CDR3 is 14 residues. CDR1 and CDR2 (germline): LGHNT, FRNRAP. Trimming removed 1 base from V and 6 bases from J, with 10 bases in between. The CDR3 here is CASGLGGRSNEQFF. The CDR3 DNA reads as TGTGCTAGTGGTTTGGGCGGCCGATCCAATGAGCAGTTCTTC.

The V and J genes are TRBV2 and TRBJ2-7; D is ambiguous. The germline gives CDR1 SNHLY, CDR2 FYNNEI. The CDR3 consists of 13 residues. Trimming took off 10 bases at V and 2 bases at J, with 15 bases between the two ends. The CDR3: CATIRGVTYEQYF. The DNA of the CDR3 is TGTGCCACCATCCGCGGCGTGACCTACGAGCAGTACTTC.

This rearrangement joins TRBV7-9 to TRBJ2-5; unclear D gene. The germline gives CDR1 SEHNR, CDR2 FQNEAQ (reference sequence). Between the trimmed V and J ends, which lost 5 bases and 5 bases, there was a span of 9 bases. The CDR3 runs to 12 residues. CDR3 protein: CASSPYGETQYF. In DNA, the CDR3 is TGTGCCAGCAGCCCCTACGGGGAGACCCAGTACTTC.

The CDR3: CASSVGGGAYEQYF. DNA of the CDR3: TGTGCCAGCAGCGTAGGCGGGGGCGCGTACGAGCAGTACTTC. This chain connects TRBV9 to TRBJ2-7, with D possibly matching TRBD2 (7 bases). V lost 0 bases and J 4 bases, leaving 11 bases between the germline ends. Germline V gene sequence: CDR1 SGDLS, CDR2 YYNGEE. The CDR3 is 14 amino acids.

For the CDR3, the DNA is TGTGCCAGCAGTTCCCGCGGGGGACGAAATGAGCAGTTCTTC. Its translation is CASSSRGGRNEQFF. The rearrangement links TRBV6-4 to TRBJ2-1; 7 bases match TRBD2. The trim removed 5 bases at V and 7 bases at J, leaving 8 bases unmatched. Germline CDR1 is MRHNA and CDR2 is SNTAGT. The CDR3 spans 14 residues.

This clone was observed a handful of times. The rearrangement joins TRBV6-5 to TRBJ1-1; unclear D gene. The CDR3 has 13 residues. In germline, CDR1 is MNHEY, CDR2 SVGAGI. Trimming removed 6 bases from V and 6 bases from J, with 14 bases in between. The CDR3 sequence is CASRVGRASEAFF. CDR3 in DNA: TGTGCCAGCAGGGTGGGGAGGGCGTCTGAAGCTTTCTTT.

The V gene is TRBV29-1, the J gene TRBJ2-3, with D hard to call. There are 12 residues in the CDR3. Germline loops: CDR1 SQVTM, CDR2 ANQGSEA. The germline V and J ends were trimmed by 7 bases and 4 bases, with 12 bases remaining between them. CDR3 nucleotides: TGCAGCGCACCACTTCAAGCAGATACGCAGTATTTT. The encoded protein is CSAPLQADTQYF.

The J gene is TRBJ2-1, the V gene TRBV2, with TRBD1 matching over 8 bases. The CDR3 covers 17 residues. V lost 6 bases to trimming and J lost 3 bases; unmatched junction nucleotides: 13. In germline, CDR1 is SNHLY, CDR2 FYNNEI. The CDR3, as DNA: TGTGCCAGCAGACCCACGGACGGGGACAGGATCTACAATGAGCAGTTCTTC. This encodes CASRPTDGDRIYNEQFF.

This clone was observed a few times. The chain employs TRBV7-9 and TRBJ1-1, with TRBD1 as a possible D gene (6 bases). Germline CDR1 and CDR2: SEHNR and FQNEAQ (reference sequence). This CDR3 has 11 residues. Trimming shortened V by 5 bases and J by 8 bases, and 9 bases separated the two germline ends. CDR3 protein: CASSQQGEAFF. The DNA for the CDR3 is TGTGCCAGCAGCCAACAGGGAGAAGCTTTCTTT.

This sequence joins TRBV18 and TRBJ1-1; D is undetermined. Trimming removed 2 bases at V and 5 bases at J, with 9 bases between. The germline V gene encodes CDR1 KGHSH and CDR2 LQKENI. The CDR3 spans 13 residues. In nucleotides, the CDR3 is TGTGCCAGCTCACCATCGATGGAGACTGAAGCTTTCTTT. Its translation is CASSPSMETEAFF.

In this sample, this clone turned up a few times. V gene TRBV6-5 combines with J gene TRBJ2-7; 7 bases are shared with TRBD1. The CDR3 runs 13 residues. Germline values: CDR1 MNHEY, CDR2 SVGAGI. V dropped 4 bases and J dropped 7; count of bases not matched to a gene: 7. CDR3: CASSSTGPLEQYF. The CDR3 DNA is TGTGCCAGCAGTTCGACAGGGCCCCTGGAGCAGTACTTC.

J is TRBJ2-5 and V is TRBV19, with D unclear. The J call is doubtful: the DNA matches TRBJ2-7 better. CDR3 length: 16 amino acids. Germline values: CDR1 LNHDA, CDR2 SQIVND (reference sequence). CDR3 in amino acids: CASSRITFGGSYEQYF. The DNA of the CDR3 is TGTGCCAGTAGTAGGATCACTTTCGGCGGTTCCTACGAGCAGTACTTC.

This rearrangement joins TRBV4-1 to TRBJ2-7; a possible D gene is TRBD2 (6 bases). V was clipped by 4 bases and J by 2 bases, with 9 bases between them. Germline V CDR1 and CDR2: MGHRA, YSYEKL. There are 13 residues in the CDR3. As DNA, the CDR3 is TGCGCCAGCAGCCCCGGGAGCCCCTACGAGCAGTACTTC. Encoded protein: CASSPGSPYEQYF.

This clone was counted a single time. V and J are TRBV27 and TRBJ1-1; D is possibly TRBD1 (5 bases). The CDR3 is 13 amino acids. With 8 bases removed from V and 3 bases from J, the gap between germline ends came to 13 bases. Germline V gene data show CDR1 as MNHEY and CDR2 as SMNVEV (reference sequence). The CDR3 coding sequence is TGTGCCAGCGGGCCAGGGCTGGACACTGAAGCTTTCTTT. The encoded protein is CASGPGLDTEAFF.

This chain uses TRBV4-3 with TRBJ2-1; 7 bases map to TRBD1. Trimming at V came to 0 bases and at J to 6 bases, leaving 5 bases not matched to a gene. The CDR3 consists of 15 residues. Looked up from germline, CDR1 is LGHNA and CDR2 is YSLEER. The CDR3 region has the DNA TGCGCCAGCAGCCAAGAGACCGGGACAGCCAATGAGCAGTTCTTC. This encodes CASSQETGTANEQFF.

The rearrangement links TRBV27 to TRBJ1-5, with D possibly matching TRBD1 (6 bases). The CDR3 runs 11 residues. Trimming pared 11 bases from V and 5 bases from J, leaving 10 bases between. The germline V gene encodes CDR1 MNHEY and CDR2 SMNVEV (reference sequence). CDR3 sequence: CAAGVDQPQHF. The CDR3 DNA follows: TGTGCCGCAGGGGTTGATCAGCCCCAGCATTTT.

The chain uses TRBV6-5 and TRBJ2-1; the match to TRBD2 covers 12 bases. Germline V CDR1 and CDR2: MNHEY, SVGAGI. This CDR3 has 13 residues. The V segment lost 5 bases and the J segment 9 bases; nucleotides outside the gene matches: 2. In DNA form, the CDR3 reads TGTGCCAGCAGTCAGGGACTAGCGGGTGAGCAGTTCTTC. Translating gives CASSQGLAGEQFF.

This clone has a handful of counts. The V gene is TRBV10-3, the J gene TRBJ2-7; no reliable D call. CDR3 length: 11 residues. CDR1 and CDR2 from the germline V gene are ENHRY and SYGVKD. V was trimmed by 2 bases and J by 3 bases, leaving 2 bases between them. The chain's CDR3 is CAISERYEQYF. In DNA, the CDR3 is TGTGCCATCAGTGAGCGCTACGAGCAGTACTTC.

The sample holds one count of this clone. V is TRBV10-1 and J is TRBJ2-3; TRBD2 matches 7 bases. Germline loops: CDR1 WNHNN, CDR2 SYGVQD (reference sequence). The CDR3 runs 15 residues. With 3 bases clipped from V and 1 base from J, the junction kept 4 bases outside the gene matches. The DNA for the CDR3 is TGCGCCAGCAGTGAAGGGCTAGCGGGCACAGATACGCAGTATTTT. Translating it yields CASSEGLAGTDTQYF.

The chain joins TRBV6-4 to TRBJ2-6; D may be TRBD2 (5 bases). From germline, CDR1 is MRHNA and CDR2 SNTAGT. This CDR3 spans 17 amino acids. Trimming cost V 10 bases and J 3 bases, with 22 bases left between them. This CDR3 reads CATPGKRASRGANVLTF. The CDR3 DNA reads TGTGCCACCCCGGGGAAACGGGCGTCTCGTGGGGCCAACGTCCTGACTTTC.

The genes are TRBV23-1 and TRBJ1-3; 7 bases map to TRBD1. TRBV23-1 is designated an ORF whose function remains uncertain. Trimming took 2 bases from V and 1 from J; bases not matched to a gene: 11. The CDR3 is 18 residues long. DNA for the CDR3: TGCGCCAGCAGTCAAACTTCAAACAGGGGAAAATCTGGAAACACCATATATTTT. Translation gives CASSQTSNRGKSGNTIYF.

The chain recombines TRBV5-1 with TRBJ1-5, with D unclear. Trimming took off 1 base at V and 4 bases at J, with 12 bases between the two ends. Germline V lookup: CDR1 SGHRS, CDR2 YFSETQ. The CDR3 totals 15 residues. This chain's CDR3 is CASSLNSGRNQPQHF. CDR3 coding DNA: TGCGCCAGCAGCTTGAACTCAGGTAGGAATCAGCCCCAGCATTTT.

This rearrangement joins TRBV27 to TRBJ2-1; TRBD2 agrees at 7 bases. This CDR3 contains 17 residues. With V trimmed by 0 bases and J by 2 bases, 7 bases remained unmatched. The germline V gene has CDR1 MNHEY and CDR2 SMNVEV (reference sequence). The CDR3 loop is CASSLSRDYRTYNEQFF. CDR3 coding DNA: TGTGCCAGCAGTTTATCGCGGGACTATCGGACCTACAATGAGCAGTTCTTC.

The chain couples TRBV27 to TRBJ1-5; D may be TRBD1 (6 bases). V lost 6 bases, J lost 5 bases, and 14 bases lay in between. This CDR3 contains 14 residues. Germline V gives CDR1 MNHEY, CDR2 SMNVEV (reference sequence). The CDR3 protein is CASSVQGRDQPQHF. The CDR3, as DNA: TGTGCCAGCAGCGTACAGGGACGTGATCAGCCCCAGCATTTT.

The V call is TRBV19, the J call TRBJ2-1, with 9 positions matching TRBD2. With 4 bases clipped from V and 5 bases from J, the junction kept 9 bases outside the gene matches. Germline V gene data show CDR1 as LNHDA and CDR2 as SQIVND (reference sequence). The CDR3 contains 16 residues. The CDR3 DNA follows: TGTGCCAGTAGTACCCTACTAGCGGGCGGGGACAATGAGCAGTTCTTC. The encoded protein is CASSTLLAGGDNEQFF.

The rearrangement joins TRBV7-8 to TRBJ2-6; a possible D gene is TRBD1 (6 bases). Trimming stripped 1 base from V and 2 bases from J, with 12 bases between. CDR3 size: 17 residues. Germline V CDR1 and CDR2: SGHVS, FQNEAQ. CDR3 protein: CASSLGQAQAGANVLTF. Here the CDR3 DNA reads TGTGCCAGCAGCTTAGGACAGGCGCAAGCTGGGGCCAACGTCCTGACTTTC.

The rearrangement uses TRBV27 and TRBJ2-6; 8 positions agree with TRBD1. This CDR3 region has 16 residues. Trimming took 6 bases from V and 0 from J; bases not matched to a gene: 4. In germline, CDR1 is MNHEY, CDR2 SMNVEV (reference sequence). The CDR3 is CASRPDRASGANVLTF. The CDR3 nucleotides are TGTGCCAGCAGACCGGACAGGGCCTCTGGGGCCAACGTCCTGACTTTC. Full variable domain (rest looked up from reference TRBV27 and TRBJ2-6): EAQVTQNPRYLITVTGKKLTVTCSQNMNHEYMSWYRQDPGLGLRQIYYSMNVEVTDKGDVPEGYKVSRKEKRNFPLILESPSPNQTSLYFCASRPDRASGANVLTFGAGSRLTVL.

The chain links TRBV9 to TRBJ2-3; 13 bases align to TRBD2. Germline V CDR1 and CDR2: SGDLS, YYNGEE. V lost 6 bases to trimming and J lost 4 bases; unmatched junction nucleotides: 8. The CDR3 is made up of 16 amino acids. CDR3 DNA sequence: TGTGCCAGCACCGAGACTAGCGGGAGGTTCCCAGATACGCAGTATTTT. Translation: CASTETSGRFPDTQYF. Drawing the rest from reference TRBV9 and TRBJ2-3, the complete variable domain is DSGVTQTPKHLITATGQRVTLRCSPRSGDLSVYWYQQSLDQGLQFLIQYYNGEERAKGNILERFSAQQFPDLHSELNLSSLELGDSALYFCASTETSGRFPDTQYFGPGTRLTVL.